Reported below is one T cell receptor beta chain. This CDR3 is 17 amino acids long. J lost 4 bases, V lost 6 bases, and 16 bases had no gene match. The germline gives CDR1 MDHEN, CDR2 SYDVKM. This sample stems from a study of T cells after yellow fever vaccination. A single record per CDR3 protein comes from TCRdb applying MiXCR to the 5' RACE reads. Altogether approximately 120,000 distinct CDR3 sequences are present, under 8% being singletons, with the ten largest covering around 2.7%. This receptor was identified in a man aged 18 to 30 who received the YFV17D yellow fever vaccine. J is TRBJ1-1 and V is TRBV28, with 8 bases identical to TRBD1. Material: CD4+ T cells sorted from PBMCs, obtained around 10 days after the first yellow fever vaccination. Here the CDR3 DNA reads TGTGCCAGCAGCTCCGGGCTGGTCAGGGGGCACGGCACTGAAGCTTTCTTT. Translation: CASSSGLVRGHGTEAFF.